This T cell receptor beta chain is drawn from a study of blood T cell repertoires in COVID-19. Authors' processing steps: Amplification of reference gene primers was used by the study to estimate nucleated cell counts. Only in-frame clones appear in the TCRdb table, and some are missing; sequencing was by immunoSEQ multiplex PCR. The D gene and trimming were derived from the DNA, and the V and J assignments and clone size from that table. Of 200,000 to 300,000 clones listed, about 82% were seen once; the top ten hold approximately 9%. The CDR3 consists of 15 residues. Germline values: CDR1 LGHNA, CDR2 YSLEER. V shed 4 bases and J 3 bases; nucleotides not matched to a gene: 0. Participant ages covered 18 to 89 years across approximately 25 US areas. To note about this clone: The same CDR3 is also encoded by other DNA sequences in this sample.

Sequencing was done on a sample of PBMCs or T cells enriched from blood (not recorded which). The sequence was obtained from a woman aged 45-60 years with acute COVID-19. The chain employs TRBV4-3 and TRBJ2-1; TRBD2 matches at 13 bases. The CDR3 sequence: CASSRTSGGYNEQFF. The CDR3, as DNA: TGCGCCAGCAGCCGGACTAGCGGGGGCTACAATGAGCAGTTCTTC.